This record concerns one T cell receptor beta chain sequence. The antigen is unknown. The data are from a study of shared clonotypes between healthy human individuals. Study conclusions and caveats: Roughly 5% of naive CD4 clonotypes were shared across several donors.

This table comes from immunoSEQ multiplex PCR, and its TCRdb copy is limited to in-frame clones, with some not included. The data hold hundreds of thousands of clones, with about 97% observed a single time. Germline CDR1 reads LGHNA; CDR2 reads YNFKEQ. With V trimmed by 4 bases and J by 5 bases, 10 bases remained unmatched. This CDR3 contains 16 residues. The sample taken for sequencing was naive CD4+ T cells sorted from blood. Subset denoted: CD45RA+ positively selected. This receptor was taken from a woman in her twenties or thirties in good health. The rearrangement uses TRBV4-2 and TRBJ2-5, with TRBD2 matching 10 bases. The CDR3 here is CASSRQISGGMETQYF. DNA of the CDR3: TGTGCCAGCAGCCGACAGATTAGCGGGGGGATGGAGACCCAGTACTTC.